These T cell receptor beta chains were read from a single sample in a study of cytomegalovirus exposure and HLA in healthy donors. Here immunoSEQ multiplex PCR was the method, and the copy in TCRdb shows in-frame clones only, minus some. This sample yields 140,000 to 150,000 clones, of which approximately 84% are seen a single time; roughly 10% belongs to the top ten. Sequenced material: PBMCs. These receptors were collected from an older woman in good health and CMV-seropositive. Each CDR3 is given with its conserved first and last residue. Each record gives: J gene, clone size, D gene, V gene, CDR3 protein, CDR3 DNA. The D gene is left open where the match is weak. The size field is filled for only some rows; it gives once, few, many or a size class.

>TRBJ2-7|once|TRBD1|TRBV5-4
CAGSLGQGSYEQYF
TGTGCCGGCAGCCTGGGACAGGGCTCCTACGAGCAGTACTTC
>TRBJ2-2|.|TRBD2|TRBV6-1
CASRLAETNTGELFF
TGTGCCAGCAGACTAGCGGAGACGAACACCGGGGAGCTGTTTTTT
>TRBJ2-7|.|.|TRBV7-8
CASSLIGVEQYF
TGTGCCAGCAGCTTAATCGGGGTCGAGCAGTACTTC
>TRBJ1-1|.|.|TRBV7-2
CASSFWGGNTEAFF
TGTGCCAGCAGCTTCTGGGGGGGGAACACTGAAGCTTTCTTT
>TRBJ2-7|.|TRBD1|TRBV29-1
CSARDSSYEQYF
TGCAGCGCTCGGGACAGCTCCTACGAGCAGTACTTC
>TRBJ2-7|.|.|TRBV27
CASSSHSGSYEQYF
TGTGCCAGCAGTTCTCACAGCGGTTCCTACGAGCAGTACTTC
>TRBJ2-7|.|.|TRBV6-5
CASSLLGVYEQYF
TGTGCCAGCAGCCTACTAGGAGTGTACGAGCAGTACTTC
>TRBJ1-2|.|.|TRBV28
CASSWGLNYGYTF
TGTGCCAGCAGTTGGGGCCTCAACTATGGCTACACCTTC
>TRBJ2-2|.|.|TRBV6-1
CASSVTGTNTGELFF
TGTGCCAGCAGTGTAACAGGGACGAACACCGGGGAGCTGTTTTTT
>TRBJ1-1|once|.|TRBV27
CASRGRGDTEAFF
TGTGCCAGCCGGGGGAGAGGGGACACTGAAGCTTTCTTT
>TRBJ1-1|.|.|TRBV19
CASSIMGLLDTEAFF
TGTGCCAGTAGTATAATGGGCCTCCTCGACACTGAAGCTTTCTTT
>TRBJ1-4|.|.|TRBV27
CASSHGGEKLFF
TGTGCCAGCAGTCACGGGGGTGAAAAACTGTTTTTT
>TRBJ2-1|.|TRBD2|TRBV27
CASSLRTSYNEQFF
TGTGCCAGCAGTTTACGGACTAGTTATAATGAGCAGTTCTTC
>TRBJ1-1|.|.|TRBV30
CAWEKQGNTEAFF
TGTGCCTGGGAGAAACAGGGGAACACTGAAGCTTTCTTT
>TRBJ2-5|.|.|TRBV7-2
CASSGGGRSETQYF
TGTGCCAGCAGCGGAGGGGGCCGATCGGAGACCCAGTACTTC
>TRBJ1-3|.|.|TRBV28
CASRSLQVYSGNTIYF
TGTGCCAGCAGATCCCTCCAGGTTTACTCTGGAAACACCATATATTTT
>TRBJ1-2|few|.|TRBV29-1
CSVALRGYGYTF
TGCAGCGTTGCACTTCGGGGGTATGGCTACACCTTC
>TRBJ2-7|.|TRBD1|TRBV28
CASSPRTGSHEQYF
TGTGCCAGCAGTCCCCGGACAGGGTCCCACGAGCAGTACTTC
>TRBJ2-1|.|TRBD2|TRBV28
CASSPGRGYNEQFF
TGTGCCAGCAGTCCCGGGAGGGGGTACAATGAGCAGTTCTTC
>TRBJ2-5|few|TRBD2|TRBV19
CASTPGGSDETQYF
TGTGCCAGTACCCCTGGCGGGAGTGATGAGACCCAGTACTTC
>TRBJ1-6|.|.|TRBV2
CASSVGNSPLHF
TGTGCCTCATCTGTGGGCAATTCACCCCTCCACTTT
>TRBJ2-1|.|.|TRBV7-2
CASSQKTSLNEQFF
TGTGCCAGCAGCCAGAAAACTAGCCTCAATGAGCAGTTCTTC
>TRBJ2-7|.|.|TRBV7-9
CSSSLGAYEQYF
TGTTCCAGCAGCTTAGGCGCCTACGAGCAGTACTTC
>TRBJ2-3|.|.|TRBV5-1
CASSLDAGRSTDTQYF
TGCGCCAGCAGCTTGGACGCGGGGAGAAGCACAGATACGCAGTATTTT
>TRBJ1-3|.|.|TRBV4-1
CASSQDSGRVNTIYF
TGCGCCAGCAGCCAAGATAGCGGCAGGGTAAACACCATATATTTT
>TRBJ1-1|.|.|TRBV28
CASIGSPESAFF
TGTGCCAGCATTGGGAGTCCTGAATCTGCTTTCTTT
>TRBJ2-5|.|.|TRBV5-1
CASSLASPPETQYF
TGCGCCAGCAGCTTGGCTAGTCCGCCAGAGACCCAGTACTTC
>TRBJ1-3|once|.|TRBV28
CASSSGDLSGNTIYF
TGTGCCAGCAGCTCAGGGGACCTCTCTGGAAACACCATATATTTT
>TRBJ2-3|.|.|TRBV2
CASSQGGGFTDTQYF
TGTGCCAGCAGCCAAGGCGGGGGCTTCACAGATACGCAGTATTTT
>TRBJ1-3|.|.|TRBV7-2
CASSRQATAGNTIYF
TGTGCCAGCAGCCGTCAAGCGACAGCTGGAAACACCATATATTTT
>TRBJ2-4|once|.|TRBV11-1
CASSLGVRADGKNIQYF
TGTGCCAGCAGCTTAGGTGTGAGGGCCGACGGCAAAAACATTCAGTACTTC
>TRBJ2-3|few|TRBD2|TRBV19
CASTRSSGSGDTQYF
TGTGCCAGTACTCGCTCTAGCGGGAGTGGGGATACGCAGTATTTT
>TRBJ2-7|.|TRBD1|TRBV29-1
CSVVPRDRGDEQYF
TGCAGCGTTGTCCCCCGGGACAGGGGGGACGAGCAGTACTTC
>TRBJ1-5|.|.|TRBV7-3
CASSLYFGQPQHF
TGTGCCAGCAGCTTGTACTTCGGTCAGCCCCAGCATTTT
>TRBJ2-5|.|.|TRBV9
CASSVADYRKETQYF
TGTGCCAGCAGCGTAGCGGACTACCGGAAAGAGACCCAGTACTTC
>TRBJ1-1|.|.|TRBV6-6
CASSSGQSMNTEAFF
TGTGCCAGCAGTTCTGGACAGTCAATGAACACTGAAGCTTTCTTT
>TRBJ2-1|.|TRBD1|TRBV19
CASSTGTARLNEQFF
TGTGCCAGTAGTACCGGGACAGCTAGACTCAATGAGCAGTTCTTC
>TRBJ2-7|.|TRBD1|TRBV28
CASSLGGTGPYEQYF
TGTGCCAGCAGTTTAGGTGGGACAGGGCCCTACGAGCAGTACTTC
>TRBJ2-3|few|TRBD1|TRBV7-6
CASSSGQVNTDTQYF
TGTGCCAGCAGCTCAGGACAGGTGAACACAGATACGCAGTATTTT
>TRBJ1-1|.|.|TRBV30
CAWSVGPGVSTEAFF
TGTGCCTGGAGTGTCGGTCCAGGGGTGAGCACTGAAGCTTTCTTT
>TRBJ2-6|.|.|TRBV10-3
CAIAGGSSGANVLTF
TGTGCCATCGCAGGGGGGAGCTCTGGGGCCAACGTCCTGACTTTC